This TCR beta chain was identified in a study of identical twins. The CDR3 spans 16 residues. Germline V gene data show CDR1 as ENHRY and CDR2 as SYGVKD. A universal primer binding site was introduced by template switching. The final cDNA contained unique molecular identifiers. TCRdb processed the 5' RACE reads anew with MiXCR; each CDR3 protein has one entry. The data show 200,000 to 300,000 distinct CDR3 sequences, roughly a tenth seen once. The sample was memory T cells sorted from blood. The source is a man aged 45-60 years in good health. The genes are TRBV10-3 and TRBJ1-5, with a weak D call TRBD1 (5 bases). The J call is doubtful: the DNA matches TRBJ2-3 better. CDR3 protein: CAISESYWQGNQPQYF. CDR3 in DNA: TGTGCCATCAGTGAGTCGTATTGGCAGGGCAATCAGCCCCAGTATTTT.